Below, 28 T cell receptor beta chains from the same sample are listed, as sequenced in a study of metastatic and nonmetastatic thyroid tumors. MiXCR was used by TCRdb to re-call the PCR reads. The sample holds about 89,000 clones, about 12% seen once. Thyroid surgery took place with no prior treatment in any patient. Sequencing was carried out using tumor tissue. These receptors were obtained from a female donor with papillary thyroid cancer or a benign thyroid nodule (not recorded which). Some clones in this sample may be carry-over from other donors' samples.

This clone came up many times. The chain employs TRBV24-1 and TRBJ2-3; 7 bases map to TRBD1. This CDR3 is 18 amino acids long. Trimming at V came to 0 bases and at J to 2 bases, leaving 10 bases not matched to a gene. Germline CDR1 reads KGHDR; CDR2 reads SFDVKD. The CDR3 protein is CATSDLSGQDTLTDTQYF. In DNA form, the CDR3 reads TGTGCCACCAGTGATTTGTCCGGACAGGACACCCTCACAGATACGCAGTATTTT.

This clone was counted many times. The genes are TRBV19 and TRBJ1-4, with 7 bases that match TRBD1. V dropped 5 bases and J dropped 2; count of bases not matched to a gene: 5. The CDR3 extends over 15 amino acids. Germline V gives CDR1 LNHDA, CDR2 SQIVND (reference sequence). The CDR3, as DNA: TGTGCCAGTAGTGTTGACAGGGTGACTAATGAAAAACTGTTTTTT. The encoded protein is CASSVDRVTNEKLFF.

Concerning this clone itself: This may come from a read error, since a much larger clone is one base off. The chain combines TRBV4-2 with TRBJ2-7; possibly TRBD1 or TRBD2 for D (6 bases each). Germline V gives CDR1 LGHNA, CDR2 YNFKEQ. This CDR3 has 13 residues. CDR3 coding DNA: TGTGCCAGCAGCCCCGACGGGGGCCCCGAGCGGTACTTC. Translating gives CASSPDGGPERYF.

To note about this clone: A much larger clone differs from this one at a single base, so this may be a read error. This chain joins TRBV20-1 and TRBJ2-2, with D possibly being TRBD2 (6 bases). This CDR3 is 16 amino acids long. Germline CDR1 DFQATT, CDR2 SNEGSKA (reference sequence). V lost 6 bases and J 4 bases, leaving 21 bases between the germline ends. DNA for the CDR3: TGCAGTGCGGCGGGGCCGGGACCAGCGGCCACCGGGGAGCTGTTTTTT. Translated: CSAAGPGPAATGELFF.

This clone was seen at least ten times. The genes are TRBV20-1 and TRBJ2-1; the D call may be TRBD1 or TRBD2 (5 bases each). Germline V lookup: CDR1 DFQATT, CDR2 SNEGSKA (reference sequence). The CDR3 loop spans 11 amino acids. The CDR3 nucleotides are TGCAGCACATGGGGGAGCAATGAGCAGTTCTTC. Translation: CSTWGSNEQFF.

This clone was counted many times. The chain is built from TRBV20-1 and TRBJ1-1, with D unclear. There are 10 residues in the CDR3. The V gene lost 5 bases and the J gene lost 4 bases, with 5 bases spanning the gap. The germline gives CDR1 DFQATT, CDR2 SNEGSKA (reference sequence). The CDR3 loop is CSASGTEAFF. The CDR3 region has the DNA TGCAGTGCTTCGGGCACTGAAGCTTTCTTT.

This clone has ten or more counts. The CDR3 DNA sequence: TGTGCCAGCAAAGTCGAGGGGCTGAACACTGAAGCTTTCTTT. This translates into CASKVEGLNTEAFF. The genes are TRBV2 and TRBJ1-1; the D gene is possibly TRBD1 (5 bases). Germline CDR1 SNHLY, CDR2 FYNNEI. This CDR3 contains 14 residues. V gave up 7 bases and J gave up 0 bases, with 12 bases separating them. Full variable domain (missing parts from reference TRBV2 and TRBJ1-1): EPEVTQTPSHQVTQMGQEVILRCVPISNHLYFYWYRQILGQKVEFLVSFYNNEISEKSEIFDDQFSVERPDGSNFTLKIRSTKLEDSAMYFCASKVEGLNTEAFFGQGTRLTVV.

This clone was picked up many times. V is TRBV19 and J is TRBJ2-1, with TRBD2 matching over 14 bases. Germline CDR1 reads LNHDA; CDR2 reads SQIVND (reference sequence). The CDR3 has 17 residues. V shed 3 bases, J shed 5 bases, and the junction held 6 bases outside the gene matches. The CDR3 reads CASSIRGTSGSHNEQFF. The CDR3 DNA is TGTGCCAGTAGTATTAGGGGGACTAGCGGGAGCCACAATGAGCAGTTCTTC.

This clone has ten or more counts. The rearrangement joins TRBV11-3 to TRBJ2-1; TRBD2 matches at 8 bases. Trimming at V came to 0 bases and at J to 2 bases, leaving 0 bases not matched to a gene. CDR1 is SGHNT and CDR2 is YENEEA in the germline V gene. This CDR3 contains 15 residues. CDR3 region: CASSLELAAYNEQFF. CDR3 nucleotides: TGTGCCAGCAGCTTAGAACTAGCGGCCTACAATGAGCAGTTCTTC.

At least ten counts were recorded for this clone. CDR3 amino acids: CASSRGQDRKKLFF. In DNA form, the CDR3 reads TGTGCCAGTAGTCGAGGACAGGATCGTAAAAAACTGTTTTTT. V is TRBV19 and J is TRBJ1-4, with TRBD1 matching 7 bases. Trimming at V came to 5 bases and at J to 9 bases, leaving 9 bases not matched to a gene. This CDR3 has 14 amino acids. In germline, CDR1 is LNHDA, CDR2 SQIVND (reference sequence). The full variable domain, completed using reference TRBV19 and TRBJ1-4, is DGGITQSPKYLFRKEGQNVTLSCEQNLNHDAMYWYRQDPGQGLRLIYYSQIVNDFQKGDIAEGYSVSREKKESFPLTVTSAQKNPTAFYLCASSRGQDRKKLFFGSGTQLSVL.

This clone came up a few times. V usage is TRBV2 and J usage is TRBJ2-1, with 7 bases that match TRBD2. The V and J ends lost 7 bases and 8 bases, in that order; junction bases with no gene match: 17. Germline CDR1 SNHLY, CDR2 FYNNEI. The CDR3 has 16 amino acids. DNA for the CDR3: TGTGCCAGCACCCAGAGGAGACTAGCCGTTCGTTATGAGCAGTTCTTC. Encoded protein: CASTQRRLAVRYEQFF.

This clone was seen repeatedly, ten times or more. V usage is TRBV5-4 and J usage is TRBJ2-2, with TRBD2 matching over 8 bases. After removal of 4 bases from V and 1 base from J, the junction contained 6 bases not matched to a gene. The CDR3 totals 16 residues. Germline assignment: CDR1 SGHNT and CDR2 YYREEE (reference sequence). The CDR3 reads CASSGPLAGNTGELFF. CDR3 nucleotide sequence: TGTGCCAGCAGCGGGCCGCTAGCGGGGAACACCGGGGAGCTGTTTTTT.

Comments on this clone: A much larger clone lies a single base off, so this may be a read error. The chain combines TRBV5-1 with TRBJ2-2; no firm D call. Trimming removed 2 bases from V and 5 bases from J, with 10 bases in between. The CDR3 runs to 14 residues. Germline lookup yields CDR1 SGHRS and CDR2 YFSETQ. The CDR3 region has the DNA TGCGCCAGCAGCTTTGGGTGGCGAACCGGGGAGCTGTTTTTT. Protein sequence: CASSFGWRTGELFF.

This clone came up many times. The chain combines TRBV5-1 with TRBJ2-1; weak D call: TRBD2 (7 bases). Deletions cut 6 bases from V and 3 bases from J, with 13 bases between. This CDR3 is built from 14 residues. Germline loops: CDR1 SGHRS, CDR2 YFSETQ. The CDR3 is CASNGGGSYNEQFF. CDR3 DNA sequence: TGCGCCAGCAACGGGGGCGGGAGCTACAATGAGCAGTTCTTC.

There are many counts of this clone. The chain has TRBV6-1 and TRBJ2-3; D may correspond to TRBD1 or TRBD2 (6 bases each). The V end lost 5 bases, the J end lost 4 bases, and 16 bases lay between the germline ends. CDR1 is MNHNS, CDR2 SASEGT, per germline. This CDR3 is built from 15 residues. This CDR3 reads CASSRGPRGADTQYF. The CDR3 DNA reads TGTGCCAGCAGTAGAGGCCCGAGGGGGGCAGATACGCAGTATTTT.

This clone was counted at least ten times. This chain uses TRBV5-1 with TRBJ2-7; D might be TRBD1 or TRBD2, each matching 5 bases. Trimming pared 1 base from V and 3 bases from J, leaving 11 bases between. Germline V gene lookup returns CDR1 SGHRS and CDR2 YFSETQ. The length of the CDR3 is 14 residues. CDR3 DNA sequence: TGCGCCAGCAGCTTGCAAGGGGACCACTACGAGCAGTACTTC. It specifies CASSLQGDHYEQYF. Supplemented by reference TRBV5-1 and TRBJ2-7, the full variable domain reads KAGVTQTPRYLIKTRGQQVTLSCSPISGHRSVSWYQQTPGQGLQFLFEYFSETQRNKGNFPGRFSGRQFSNSRSEMNVSTLELGDSALYLCASSLQGDHYEQYFGPGTRLTVT.

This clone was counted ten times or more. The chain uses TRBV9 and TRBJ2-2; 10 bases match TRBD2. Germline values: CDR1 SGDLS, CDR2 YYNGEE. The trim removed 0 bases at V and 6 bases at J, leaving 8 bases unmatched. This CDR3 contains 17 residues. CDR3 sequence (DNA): TGTGCCAGCAGCGTAGGCCCTAGCGGGAGAGTGTCCGGGGAGCTGTTTTTT. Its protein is CASSVGPSGRVSGELFF. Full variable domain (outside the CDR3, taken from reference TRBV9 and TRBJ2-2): DSGVTQTPKHLITATGQRVTLRCSPRSGDLSVYWYQQSLDQGLQFLIQYYNGEERAKGNILERFSAQQFPDLHSELNLSSLELGDSALYFCASSVGPSGRVSGELFFGEGSRLTVL.

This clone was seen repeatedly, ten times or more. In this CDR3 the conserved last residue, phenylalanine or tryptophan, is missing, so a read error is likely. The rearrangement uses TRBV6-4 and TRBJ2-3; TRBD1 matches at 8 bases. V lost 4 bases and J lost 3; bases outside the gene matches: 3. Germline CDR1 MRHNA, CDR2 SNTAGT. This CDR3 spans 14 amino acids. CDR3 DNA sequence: TGTGCCAGCAGTGCGACAGGGGTAACAGATACGCAGTATCTT. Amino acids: CASSATGVTDTQYL.

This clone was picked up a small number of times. The CDR3 nucleotides read TGCAGCGTAGTTATGGGGGAAAAACTGTTTTTT. Translating it yields CSVVMGEKLFF. The V call is TRBV29-1, the J call TRBJ1-4; D is uncertain. CDR3 size: 11 residues. CDR1 and CDR2 from the germline V gene are SQVTM and ANQGSEA. Deletions cut 6 bases from V and 8 bases from J, with 10 bases between.

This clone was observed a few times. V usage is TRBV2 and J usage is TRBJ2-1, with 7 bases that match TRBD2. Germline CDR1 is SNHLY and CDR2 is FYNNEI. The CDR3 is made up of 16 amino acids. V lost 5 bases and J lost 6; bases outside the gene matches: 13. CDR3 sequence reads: CASSPSTAGAGNEQFF. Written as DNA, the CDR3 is TGTGCCAGCAGTCCCTCTACCGCGGGAGCAGGCAATGAGCAGTTCTTC.

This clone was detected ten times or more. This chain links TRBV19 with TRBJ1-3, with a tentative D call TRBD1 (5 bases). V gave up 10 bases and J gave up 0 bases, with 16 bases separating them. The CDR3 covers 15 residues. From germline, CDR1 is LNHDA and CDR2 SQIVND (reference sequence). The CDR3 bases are TGTGCCACGAGGGACGGGACCTACTCTGGAAACACCATATATTTT. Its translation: CATRDGTYSGNTIYF.

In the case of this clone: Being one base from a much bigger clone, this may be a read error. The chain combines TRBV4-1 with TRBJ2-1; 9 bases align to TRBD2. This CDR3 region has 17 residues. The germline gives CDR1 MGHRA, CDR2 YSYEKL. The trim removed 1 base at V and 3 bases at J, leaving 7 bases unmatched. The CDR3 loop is CASSQVFSSGVYNEQFF. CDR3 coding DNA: TGCGCCAGCAGCCAAGTCTTCTCTAGCGGGGTCTACAATGAGCAGTTCTTC.

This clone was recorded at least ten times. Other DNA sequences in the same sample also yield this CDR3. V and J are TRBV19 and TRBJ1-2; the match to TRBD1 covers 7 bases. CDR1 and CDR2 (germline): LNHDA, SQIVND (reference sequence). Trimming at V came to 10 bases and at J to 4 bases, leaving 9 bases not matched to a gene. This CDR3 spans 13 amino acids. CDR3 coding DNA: TGTGCCATAAGACAGGGTAGAGGCTATGGCTACACCTTC. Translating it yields CAIRQGRGYGYTF. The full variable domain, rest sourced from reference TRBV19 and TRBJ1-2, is DGGITQSPKYLFRKEGQNVTLSCEQNLNHDAMYWYRQDPGQGLRLIYYSQIVNDFQKGDIAEGYSVSREKKESFPLTVTSAQKNPTAFYLCAIRQGRGYGYTFGSGTRLTVV.

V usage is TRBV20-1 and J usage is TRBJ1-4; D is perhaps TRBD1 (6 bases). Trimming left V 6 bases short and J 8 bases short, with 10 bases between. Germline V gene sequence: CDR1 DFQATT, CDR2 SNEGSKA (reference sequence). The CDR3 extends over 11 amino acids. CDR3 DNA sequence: TGCAGTGCGGGACATAGGGAAAAACTGTTTTTT. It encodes CSAGHREKLFF.

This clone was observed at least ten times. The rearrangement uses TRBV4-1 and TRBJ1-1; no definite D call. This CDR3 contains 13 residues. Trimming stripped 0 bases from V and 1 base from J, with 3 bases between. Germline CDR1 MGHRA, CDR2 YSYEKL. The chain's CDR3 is CASSQEWNTEAFF. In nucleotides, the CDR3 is TGCGCCAGCAGCCAAGAGTGGAACACTGAAGCTTTCTTT.

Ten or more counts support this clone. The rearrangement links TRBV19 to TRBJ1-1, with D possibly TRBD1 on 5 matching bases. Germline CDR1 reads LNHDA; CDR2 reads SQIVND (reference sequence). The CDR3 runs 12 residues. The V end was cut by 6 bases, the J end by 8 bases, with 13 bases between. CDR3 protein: CASSGAGKEAFF. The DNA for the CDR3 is TGTGCCAGTAGCGGGGCAGGGAAAGAAGCTTTCTTT.

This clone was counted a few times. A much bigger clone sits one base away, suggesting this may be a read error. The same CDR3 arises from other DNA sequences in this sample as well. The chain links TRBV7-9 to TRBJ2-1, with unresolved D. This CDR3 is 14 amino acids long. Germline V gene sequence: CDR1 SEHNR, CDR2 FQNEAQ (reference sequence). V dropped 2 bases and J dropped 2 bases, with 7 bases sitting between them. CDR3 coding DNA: TGTGCCAGCAGCTTAACCTCAGCCTACAATGAGCAGTTCTTC. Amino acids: CASSLTSAYNEQFF.

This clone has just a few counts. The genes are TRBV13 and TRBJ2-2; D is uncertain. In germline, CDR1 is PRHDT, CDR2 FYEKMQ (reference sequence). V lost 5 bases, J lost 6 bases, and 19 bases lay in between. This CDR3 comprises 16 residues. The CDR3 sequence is CASSPPVQWASGELFF. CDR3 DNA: TGTGCCAGCAGCCCTCCGGTACAGTGGGCCTCCGGGGAGCTGTTTTTT.